Each of the 22 T cell receptor beta chains below was sequenced from the same sample in a study of T cell changes during pregnancy in multiple sclerosis. Sequencing was performed with immunoSEQ multiplex PCR; in TCRdb, only in-frame clones are kept and a portion is missing. This sample has 49,000 or so clones, with more than 85% found just once. Here the sequenced sample was peripheral blood, taken in the third trimester of pregnancy. The receptors here all came from a female donor with multiple sclerosis, enrolled in a pregnancy study.

The gene calls are TRBV7-3 and TRBJ2-5; D call uncertain. The V gene's germline CDR1 is SGHTA and CDR2 FQGTGA. This CDR3 region has 13 residues. Trimming removed 4 bases at V and 5 bases at J, with 11 bases between. This CDR3 reads CASSSPPEETQYF. The CDR3 DNA sequence: TGTGCCAGCAGCTCCCCCCCCGAGGAGACCCAGTACTTC.

This clone was seen once. Here the CDR3 DNA reads TGTGCCAGCAGCCAACAGGGTCTTGGGGAGACCCAGTACTTC. Translation: CASSQQGLGETQYF. This chain links TRBV7-2 with TRBJ2-5; D might be TRBD1 (6 bases). V was cut by 5 bases and J by 5 bases, with 15 bases left in between. The V gene's germline CDR1 is SGHTA and CDR2 FQGNSA. The CDR3 totals 14 residues. The whole variable domain, filled in from reference TRBV7-2 and TRBJ2-5, reads GAGVSQSPSNKVTEKGKDVELRCDPISGHTALYWYRQSLGQGLEFLIYFQGNSAPDKSGLPSDRFSAERTGGSVSTLTIQRTQQEDSAVYLCASSQQGLGETQYFGPGTRLLVL.

The chain couples TRBV7-2 to TRBJ1-1; 11 bases align to TRBD1. Germline V gives CDR1 SGHTA, CDR2 FQGNSA. V lost 3 bases to trimming and J lost 4 bases; unmatched junction nucleotides: 7. This CDR3 is 16 amino acids long. The DNA for the CDR3 is TGTGCCAGCAGCTTCTTGACCGGGACAGGGGGCACTGAAGCTTTCTTT. Its translation: CASSFLTGTGGTEAFF.

This clone was seen only once. The chain joins TRBV19 to TRBJ2-7, with 7 bases lining up with TRBD2. V shed 7 bases, J shed 6 bases, and the junction held 15 bases outside the gene matches. Germline V gene data show CDR1 as LNHDA and CDR2 as SQIVND (reference sequence). The CDR3 contains 15 residues. CDR3: CASNPGAGAGSEQYF. The CDR3, as DNA: TGTGCCAGTAACCCCGGCGCGGGAGCCGGAAGCGAGCAGTACTTC.

The gene calls are TRBV11-2 and TRBJ1-1, with 7 bases identical to TRBD1. Germline loops: CDR1 SGHAT, CDR2 FQNNGV. CDR3 length: 15 residues. J lost 2 bases, V lost 5 bases, and 8 bases had no gene match. The CDR3 DNA reads TGTGCCAGCAGCCAAACAGGGGTGGGAAACACTGAAGCTTTCTTT. Its translation is CASSQTGVGNTEAFF.

CDR3 nucleotides: TGTGCCAGCAGCTTAGTGCAGGGGGCTTCCTACGAGCAGTACTTC. Protein sequence: CASSLVQGASYEQYF. The rearrangement uses TRBV7-6 and TRBJ2-7; the match to TRBD1 covers 8 bases. V dropped 1 base and J dropped 1; count of bases not matched to a gene: 3. This CDR3 is 15 amino acids long. The germline CDR1 and CDR2 sequences are SGHVS and FNYEAQ.

The chain joins TRBV19 to TRBJ2-4; D is possibly TRBD2 (6 bases). Between the trimmed V and J ends, which lost 2 bases and 5 bases, there was a span of 16 bases. The CDR3 spans 16 residues. Germline CDR1 and CDR2: LNHDA and SQIVND (reference sequence). CDR3 sequence reads: CASSISAGGGQNIQYF. CDR3 coding DNA: TGTGCCAGTAGTATATCTGCGGGTGGAGGGCAAAACATTCAGTACTTC.

This chain joins TRBV11-2 and TRBJ2-7; D uncertain. There are 13 residues in the CDR3. V lost 1 base and J lost 4, with 8 bases in between. Germline CDR1 reads SGHAT; CDR2 reads FQNNGV. The CDR3 reads CASSLGERYEQYF. DNA for the CDR3: TGTGCCAGCAGCTTAGGCGAGAGGTACGAGCAGTACTTC.

The chain is built from TRBV18 and TRBJ2-7; no definite D call. This CDR3 region has 15 residues. Germline V lookup: CDR1 KGHSH, CDR2 LQKENI. V was cut by 1 base and J by 0 bases, with 10 bases left in between. The CDR3 sequence: CASSPQSLASYEQYF. As DNA, the CDR3 is TGTGCCAGCTCACCACAATCACTCGCCTCCTACGAGCAGTACTTC.

The rearrangement joins TRBV5-5 to TRBJ1-2; the D gene is possibly TRBD1 (6 bases). Trimming removed 2 bases from V and 4 bases from J, with 15 bases in between. The CDR3 is made up of 15 amino acids. The V gene's germline CDR1 is SGHKS and CDR2 YYEKEE (reference sequence). CDR3 loop: CASSFRDRRIYGYTF. In DNA form, the CDR3 reads TGTGCCAGCAGCTTTCGAGACAGGCGAATCTATGGCTACACCTTC.

This chain uses TRBV6-1 with TRBJ1-1, with D possibly being TRBD1 (6 bases). The germline V and J ends were trimmed by 7 bases and 8 bases, with 14 bases remaining between them. Germline lookup yields CDR1 MNHNS and CDR2 SASEGT. The CDR3 spans 12 residues. The CDR3 region is CASTQWTDEAFF. For the CDR3, the DNA is TGTGCCAGCACTCAATGGACAGACGAAGCTTTCTTT.

The J gene is TRBJ2-3, the V gene TRBV7-2, with 11 positions matching TRBD1. The CDR3 is 16 amino acids. Trimming took 5 bases from V and 2 from J; bases not matched to a gene: 6. CDR1 is SGHTA, CDR2 FQGNSA, per germline. The chain's CDR3 is CASSQRTGGNTDTQYF. The DNA of the CDR3 is TGTGCCAGCAGCCAGAGGACAGGGGGCAACACAGATACGCAGTATTTT.

The rearrangement links TRBV5-6 to TRBJ2-1; no clear D. Trimming left V 2 bases short and J 9 bases short, with 6 bases between. This CDR3 has 11 amino acids. CDR1 and CDR2 from the germline V gene are SGHDT and YYEEEE. The CDR3 here is CASSFTVEQFF. DNA of the CDR3: TGTGCCAGCAGCTTTACGGTTGAGCAGTTCTTC. Using reference TRBV5-6 and TRBJ2-1 for the parts outside the CDR3, the full variable domain is DAGVTQSPTHLIKTRGQQVTLRCSPKSGHDTVSWYQQALGQGPQFIFQYYEEEERQRGNFPDRFSGHQFPNYSSELNVNALLLGDSALYLCASSFTVEQFFGPGTRLTVL.

V and J are TRBV9 and TRBJ2-1; 7 bases line up with TRBD2. CDR1 SGDLS and CDR2 YYNGEE come from the germline V gene. This CDR3 region has 16 residues. V lost 5 bases and J lost 4; bases outside the gene matches: 12. The CDR3, as DNA: TGTGCCAGCAGTGCGATGGTAGCGGGCTCATACAATGAGCAGTTCTTC. This encodes CASSAMVAGSYNEQFF. Full variable domain (outside the CDR3, taken from reference TRBV9 and TRBJ2-1): DSGVTQTPKHLITATGQRVTLRCSPRSGDLSVYWYQQSLDQGLQFLIQYYNGEERAKGNILERFSAQQFPDLHSELNLSSLELGDSALYFCASSAMVAGSYNEQFFGPGTRLTVL.

The V and J genes are TRBV6-6 and TRBJ2-7; D remains unclear. Trimming cost V 6 bases and J 6 bases, with 15 bases left between them. Germline V CDR1 and CDR2: MNHNY, SVGAGI (reference sequence). The CDR3 extends over 13 amino acids. CDR3 in DNA: TGTGCCAGCAGCGAAAGGAGTCCATTCGAGCAGTACTTC. Translated, it gives CASSERSPFEQYF.

The chain recombines TRBV27 with TRBJ2-7, with 9 bases lining up with TRBD2. Germline V gene lookup returns CDR1 MNHEY and CDR2 SMNVEV (reference sequence). The CDR3 covers 15 residues. V lost 5 bases, J lost 4 bases, and 9 bases stayed unmatched. CDR3 in DNA: TGTGCCAGCAGTCCAATAGCGGGAGTCGGGTACGAGCAGTACTTC. Its protein is CASSPIAGVGYEQYF.

This chain joins TRBV5-4 and TRBJ2-7, with 8 bases that match TRBD2. The germline CDR1 and CDR2 sequences are SGHNT and YYREEE (reference sequence). The V gene end was trimmed by 4 bases and the J gene end by 9 bases; junction bases not matched to a gene: 12. This CDR3 is 14 amino acids long. The CDR3 is CASSPGGDPTTQYF. The CDR3 nucleotides read TGTGCCAGCAGCCCGGGGGGGGACCCTACGACGCAGTACTTC.

The chain recombines TRBV9 with TRBJ1-2; D gene ambiguous. V was cut by 1 base and J by 2 bases, with 12 bases left in between. The V gene's germline CDR1 is SGDLS and CDR2 YYNGEE. The CDR3 length is 15 residues. CDR3 in amino acids: CASSVYGQANYGYTF. The CDR3, as DNA: TGTGCCAGCAGCGTATATGGTCAGGCGAACTATGGCTACACCTTC.

V and J are TRBV27 and TRBJ2-7; 7 nucleotides agree with TRBD2. The junction had 1 base not matched to a gene; V was cut back by 5 bases and J by 0 bases. The CDR3 length is 13 residues. Germline V CDR1 and CDR2: MNHEY, SMNVEV (reference sequence). CDR3 sequence (DNA): TGTGCCAGCAGTCCTAGCGGCTCCTACGAGCAGTACTTC. This gives the protein CASSPSGSYEQYF.

The chain links TRBV11-2 to TRBJ2-5, with D possibly TRBD1 on 5 matching bases. From germline, CDR1 is SGHAT and CDR2 FQNNGV. The CDR3 extends over 14 amino acids. The V end was cut by 0 bases, the J end by 5 bases, with 10 bases between. The CDR3 loop reads CASSLEVSGETQYF. The CDR3 DNA reads as TGTGCCAGCAGCTTAGAGGTATCAGGGGAGACCCAGTACTTC.

The chain employs TRBV29-1 and TRBJ1-1, with unresolved D. Germline V CDR1 and CDR2: SQVTM, ANQGSEA. The CDR3 contains 12 residues. V lost 8 bases, J lost 6 bases, and 16 bases lay in between. For the CDR3, the DNA is TGCAGCTGTACGATGGCAGACTCTGAAGCTTTCTTT. Protein product: CSCTMADSEAFF.

V is TRBV14 and J is TRBJ1-1; D is possibly TRBD1 (5 bases). The CDR3 consists of 16 residues. Germline V CDR1 and CDR2: SGHDN, FVKESK. The ends were cut back, 4 bases at V and 0 bases at J, with 15 bases in the middle. The DNA for the CDR3 is TGTGCCAGCAGCCGGGCCTTGGGGCGGTTGAACACTGAAGCTTTCTTT. Translated, it gives CASSRALGRLNTEAFF.